This paragraph reports one T cell receptor beta chain. What it binds is unknown. This entry comes from a study of cytomegalovirus exposure and HLA in healthy donors. Findings and caveats of the study: The authors later found HLA-associated TCR beta chains more clonally expanded than equally common others. Whilst most TCR sequences proved rare, a subset of public TCRs occurred across many donors.

Primers for the PCR totalled 60 Vbeta and 13 Jbeta. Produced via immunoSEQ multiplex PCR; TCRdb's table is partial and in-frame only. The sample comprises 250,000 or so clones, about 80% of which are singletons, and less than 8.5% rests with the top ten. In germline, CDR1 is SEHNR, CDR2 FQNEAQ (reference sequence). Trimming removed 1 base from V and 6 bases from J; junction bases left unmatched: 9. The CDR3 spans 16 residues. The source material was PBMCs. The clonotype was recovered from an older woman in good health and CMV-seropositive. V and J are TRBV7-9 and TRBJ1-5, with 7 bases lining up with TRBD1. In DNA form, the CDR3 reads TGTGCCAGCAGCTTAGGGGGCGGGACAGACGGTCAGCCCCAGCATTTT. Translated: CASSLGGGTDGQPQHF.